The following is a T cell receptor (beta chain) sequence with its context. Its antigen is currently not known. There are no base qualities to consult, and no much larger clone falls within one base. Ends trimmed: V by 5 bases, J by 3 bases; bases unmatched to a gene: 5. Based on the germline V gene, the CDR1 and CDR2 sequences are SGHRS and YFSETQ. The CDR3 holds 15 amino acids from the cysteine to the phenylalanine. The sequence is cut down to CDR3 DNA, 45 bases in frame from base 1. This specimen belongs to a study of T-cell reconstitution after alpha-beta-depleted transplantation in children (TCRdb year 2016). For the wider study: Using TCR repertoire profiling, the study quantitatively followed how T-cell immune reconstitution unfolded in children after TCRalphabeta/CD19-depleted allogeneic hematopoietic cell transplantation. Summary of the overall study and its limitations: The frequencies of hyperexpanded clones fell over the following months, and after one year, T-cell counts and TCRbeta diversity were mostly attributed to newly produced T cells. The apparently early recovery of alphabetaT-cell counts about two months after transplant reportedly depended on only several hundred rapidly expanded clones that came from non-depleted graft cells. The high TCRbeta diversity at day 60 in some patients was ascribed to recipient T cells and intrathymic progenitors that had survived conditioning.

The intended sense of this specimen's treatment or condition label: allogeneic hematopoietic cell transplantation with graft depleted of TCRalphabeta T cells and CD19 B cells. The transplant recipients were children given TCRalphabeta/CD19-depleted allogeneic hematopoietic cell grafts. Library creation used PCR. The instrument was an Illumina HiSeq 2500. TCR libraries were prepared with molecular barcoding, using unique molecular identifiers to normalize TCRbeta repertoire quantification. TCRdb reworked the public reads: Q25 trimming with fastp, MiXCR clone assembly, productive beta chains retained. Duplicate CDR3 protein sequences are folded into a single record with the most common DNA and genes. The sample yields 610,000 or so distinct CDR3 sequences; 27% were counted once. Clones ranked in the top ten supply 30% to 45% of the sample.

The TCR was taken from a boy in the first two years of life with Wiskott-Aldrich syndrome, due to receive a stem cell transplant. Sequencing was performed on PBMCs, taken before TCRalphabeta/CD19-depleted stem cell transplant. The chain couples TRBV5-1 to TRBJ1-2, with TRBD1 identical over 12 junction bases. CDR3 sequence: CASRPGTGGDYGYTF. In nucleotide form, the sequence is TGCGCCAGCAGACCCGGGACAGGGGGCGACTATGGCTACACCTTC. Reference TRBV5-1 and TRBJ1-2 genes cover what lies past the CDR3, so the full variable domain is KAGVTQTPRYLIKTRGQQVTLSCSPISGHRSVSWYQQTPGQGLQFLFEYFSETQRNKGNFPGRFSGRQFSNSRSEMNVSTLELGDSALYLCASRPGTGGDYGYTFGSGTRLTVV.